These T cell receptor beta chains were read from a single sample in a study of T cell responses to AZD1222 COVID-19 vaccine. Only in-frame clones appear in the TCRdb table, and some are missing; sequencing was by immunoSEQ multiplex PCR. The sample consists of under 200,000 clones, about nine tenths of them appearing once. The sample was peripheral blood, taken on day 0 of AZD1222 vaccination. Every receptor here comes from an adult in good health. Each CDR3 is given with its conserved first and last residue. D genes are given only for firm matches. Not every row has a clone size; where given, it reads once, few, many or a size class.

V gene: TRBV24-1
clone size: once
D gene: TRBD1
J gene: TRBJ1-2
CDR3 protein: CATSDSRRQGRGYGYTF
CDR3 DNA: TGTGCCACCAGTGATTCAAGGAGACAGGGTCGGGGCTATGGCTACACCTTC

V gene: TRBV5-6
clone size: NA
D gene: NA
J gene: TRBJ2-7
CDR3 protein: CASSPSGGRYEQYF
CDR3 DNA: TGTGCCAGCAGCCCCTCAGGAGGCCGCTACGAGCAGTACTTC

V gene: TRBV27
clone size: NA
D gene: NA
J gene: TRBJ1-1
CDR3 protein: CASWRQTGAEAFF
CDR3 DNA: TGTGCCAGTTGGAGACAAACGGGGGCTGAAGCTTTCTTT

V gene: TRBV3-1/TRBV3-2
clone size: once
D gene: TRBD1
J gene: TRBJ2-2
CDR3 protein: CASSPRGQGLGGELFF
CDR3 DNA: TGTGCCAGCAGCCCTCGGGGACAGGGGTTAGGCGGGGAGCTGTTTTTT

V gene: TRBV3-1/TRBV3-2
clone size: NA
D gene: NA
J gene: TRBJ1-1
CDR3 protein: CASSQDLGTALNTEAFF
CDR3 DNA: TGTGCCAGCAGCCAAGACCTGGGGACTGCCCTAAACACTGAAGCTTTCTTT

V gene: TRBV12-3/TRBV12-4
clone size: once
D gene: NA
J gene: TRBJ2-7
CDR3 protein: CASRLEGVSEQYF
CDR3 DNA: TGTGCCAGCAGGCTAGAAGGGGTGAGCGAGCAGTACTTC

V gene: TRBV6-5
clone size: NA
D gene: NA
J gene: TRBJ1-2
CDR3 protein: CASSYRGYYGYTF
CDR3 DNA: TGTGCCAGCAGTTACCGGGGGTACTATGGCTACACCTTC

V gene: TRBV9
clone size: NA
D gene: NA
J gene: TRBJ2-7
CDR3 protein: CASSVGQGGYEQYF
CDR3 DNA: TGTGCCAGCAGCGTAGGCCAGGGTGGGTACGAGCAGTACTTC

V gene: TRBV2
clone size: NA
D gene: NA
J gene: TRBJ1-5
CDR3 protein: CASNQGNNQPQHF
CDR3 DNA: TGTGCCAGCAACCAGGGGAACAATCAGCCCCAGCATTTT

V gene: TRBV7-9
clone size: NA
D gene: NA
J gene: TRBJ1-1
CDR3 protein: CASSVRGDGMNTEAFF
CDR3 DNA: TGTGCCAGCAGCGTACGGGGCGACGGTATGAACACTGAAGCTTTCTTT

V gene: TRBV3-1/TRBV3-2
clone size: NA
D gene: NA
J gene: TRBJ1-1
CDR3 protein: CASSHGGLGSTEAFF
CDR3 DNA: TGTGCCAGCAGCCATGGGGGGCTGGGGAGCACTGAAGCTTTCTTT

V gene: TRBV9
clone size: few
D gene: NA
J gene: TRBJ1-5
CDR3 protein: CASSAPGHLNQPQHF
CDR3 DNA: TGTGCCAGCAGCGCACCTGGGCACCTCAATCAGCCCCAGCATTTT

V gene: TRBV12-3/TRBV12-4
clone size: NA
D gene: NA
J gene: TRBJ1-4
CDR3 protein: CASTVGSGEKLFF
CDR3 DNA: TGTGCCAGCACCGTGGGGTCTGGGGAAAAACTGTTTTTT

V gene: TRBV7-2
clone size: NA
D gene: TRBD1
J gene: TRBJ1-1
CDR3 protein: CASSLEGQLNTEAFF
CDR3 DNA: TGTGCCAGCAGCTTGGAGGGACAGTTGAACACTGAAGCTTTCTTT

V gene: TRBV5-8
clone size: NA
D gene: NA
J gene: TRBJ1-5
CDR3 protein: CASRSTGSNQPQHF
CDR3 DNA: TGTGCCAGCAGATCCACAGGGTCCAATCAGCCCCAGCATTTT

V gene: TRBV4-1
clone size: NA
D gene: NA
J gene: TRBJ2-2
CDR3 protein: CASSQPQGRRWEAGELFF
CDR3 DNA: TGCGCCAGCAGCCAACCCCAGGGACGGCGGTGGGAAGCCGGGGAGCTGTTTTTT

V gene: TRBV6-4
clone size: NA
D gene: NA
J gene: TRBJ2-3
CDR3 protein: CASSATGNTDTQYF
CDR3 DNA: TGTGCCAGCAGTGCAACAGGTAACACAGATACGCAGTATTTT

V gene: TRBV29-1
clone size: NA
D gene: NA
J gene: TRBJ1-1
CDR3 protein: CSVTPQLMNTEAFF
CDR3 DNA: TGCAGCGTTACCCCACAGCTCATGAACACTGAAGCTTTCTTT

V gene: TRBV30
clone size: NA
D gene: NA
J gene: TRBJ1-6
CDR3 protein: CAWSVGGSYNSPLHF
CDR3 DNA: TGTGCCTGGAGTGTAGGGGGCTCCTATAATTCACCCCTCCACTTT

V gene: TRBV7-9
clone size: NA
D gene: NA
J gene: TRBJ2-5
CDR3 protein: CASSSPGYQETQYF
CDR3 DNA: TGTGCCAGCAGCTCTCCGGGGTACCAAGAGACCCAGTACTTC

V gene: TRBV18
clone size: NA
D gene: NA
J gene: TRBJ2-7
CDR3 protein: CASSPTGSYEQYF
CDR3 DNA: TGTGCCAGCTCACCAACGGGCTCCTACGAGCAGTACTTC

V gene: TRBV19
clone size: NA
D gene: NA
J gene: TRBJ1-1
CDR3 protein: CASSMAGSTEAFF
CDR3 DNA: TGTGCCAGTAGTATGGCGGGGAGCACTGAAGCTTTCTTT

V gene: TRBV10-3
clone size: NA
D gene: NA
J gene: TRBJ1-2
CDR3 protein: CAISPGGDYGYTF
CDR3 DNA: TGTGCCATCAGTCCGGGAGGAGATTATGGCTACACCTTC

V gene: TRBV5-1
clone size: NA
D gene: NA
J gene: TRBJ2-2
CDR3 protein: CASSLHGVNTGELFF
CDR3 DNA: TGCGCCAGCAGCTTGCACGGGGTGAACACCGGGGAGCTGTTTTTT

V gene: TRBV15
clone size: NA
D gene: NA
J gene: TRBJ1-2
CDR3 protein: CATSRDLGQQDYGYTF
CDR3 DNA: TGTGCCACCAGCAGAGATCTAGGACAGCAGGACTATGGCTACACCTTC

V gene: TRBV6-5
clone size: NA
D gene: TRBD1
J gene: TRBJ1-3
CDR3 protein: CASSRAGGNGNTIYF
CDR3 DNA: TGTGCCAGCTCAAGGGCAGGGGGGAATGGAAACACCATATATTTT

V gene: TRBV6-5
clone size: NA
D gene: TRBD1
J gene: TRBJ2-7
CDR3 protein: CASSSPGTGRSYEQYF
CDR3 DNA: TGTGCCAGCAGTTCCCCTGGGACAGGGAGATCCTACGAGCAGTACTTC

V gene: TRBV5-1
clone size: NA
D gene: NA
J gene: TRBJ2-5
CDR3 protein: CASSLGGGETQYF
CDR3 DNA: TGCGCCAGCAGCTTGGGAGGTGGGGAGACCCAGTACTTC

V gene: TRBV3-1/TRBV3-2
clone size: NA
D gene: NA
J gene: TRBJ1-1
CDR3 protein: CASSQADTEAFF
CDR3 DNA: TGTGCCAGCAGCCAAGCGGACACTGAAGCTTTCTTT

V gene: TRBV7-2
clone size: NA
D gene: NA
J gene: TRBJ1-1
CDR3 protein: CASSLRWGGAEAFF
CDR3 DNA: TGTGCCAGCAGCCTACGATGGGGAGGCGCTGAAGCTTTCTTT

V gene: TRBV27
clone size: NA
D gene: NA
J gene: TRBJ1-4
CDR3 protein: CASSSFSSTNEKLFF
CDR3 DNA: TGTGCCAGCAGCTCCTTTTCGTCGACTAATGAAAAACTGTTTTTT

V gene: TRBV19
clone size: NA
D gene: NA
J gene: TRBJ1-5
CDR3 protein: CASSIVSGAWQPQHF
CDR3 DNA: TGTGCCAGTAGTATAGTAAGTGGGGCATGGCAGCCCCAGCATTTT

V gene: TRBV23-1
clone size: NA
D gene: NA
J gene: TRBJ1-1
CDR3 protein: CASSLAGEGTEAFF
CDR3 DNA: TGCGCCAGCAGCCTCGCGGGAGAGGGCACTGAAGCTTTCTTT

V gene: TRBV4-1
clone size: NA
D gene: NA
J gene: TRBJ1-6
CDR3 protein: CASSPRLDGTYNSPLHF
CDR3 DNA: TGCGCCAGCAGCCCACGATTGGATGGGACCTATAATTCACCCCTCCACTTT

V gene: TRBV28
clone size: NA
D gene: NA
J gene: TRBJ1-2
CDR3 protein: CASSLVSRYTF
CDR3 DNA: TGTGCCAGCAGTCTGGTTTCACGCTACACCTTC

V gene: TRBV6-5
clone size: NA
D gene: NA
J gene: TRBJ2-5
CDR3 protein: CASSYGGAQETQYF
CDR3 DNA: TGTGCCAGCAGTTACGGGGGAGCCCAAGAGACCCAGTACTTC

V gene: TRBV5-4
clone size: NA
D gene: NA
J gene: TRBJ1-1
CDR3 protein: CASSLTNLNTEAFF
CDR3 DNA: TGTGCCAGCAGCTTGACGAATTTGAACACTGAAGCTTTCTTT

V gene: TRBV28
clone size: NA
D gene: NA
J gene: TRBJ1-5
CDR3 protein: CASSIAQENQPQHF
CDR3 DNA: TGTGCCAGCAGTATCGCACAGGAAAATCAGCCCCAGCATTTT

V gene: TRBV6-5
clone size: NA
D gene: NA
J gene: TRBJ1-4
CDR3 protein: CASSPGRTNEKLFF
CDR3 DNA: TGTGCCAGCAGTCCGGGGAGAACTAATGAAAAACTGTTTTTT

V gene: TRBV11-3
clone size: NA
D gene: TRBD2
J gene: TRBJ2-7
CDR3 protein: CASSLGRGLKSSYEQYF
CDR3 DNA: TGTGCCAGCAGCTTGGGACGGGGACTAAAAAGCTCCTACGAGCAGTACTTC

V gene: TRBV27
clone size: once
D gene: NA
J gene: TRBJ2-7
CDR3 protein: CASSLQAPYEQYF
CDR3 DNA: TGTGCCAGCAGTTTACAGGCCCCCTACGAGCAGTACTTC